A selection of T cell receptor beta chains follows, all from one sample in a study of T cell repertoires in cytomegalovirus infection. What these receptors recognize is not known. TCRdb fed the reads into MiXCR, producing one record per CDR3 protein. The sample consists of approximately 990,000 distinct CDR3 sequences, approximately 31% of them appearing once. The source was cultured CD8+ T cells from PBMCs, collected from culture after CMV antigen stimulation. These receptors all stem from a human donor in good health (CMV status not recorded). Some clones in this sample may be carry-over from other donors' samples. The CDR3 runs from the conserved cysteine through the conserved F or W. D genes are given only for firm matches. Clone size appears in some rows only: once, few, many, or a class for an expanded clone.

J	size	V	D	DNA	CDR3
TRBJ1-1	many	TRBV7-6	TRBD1	TGTGCCAGCAGCTTAGAGGGACAGGGGGAAGCTTTCTTT	CASSLEGQGEAFF
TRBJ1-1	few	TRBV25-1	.	TGTGCCAGCAGTGAATGGGCCCGCACTGAAGCTTTCTTT	CASSEWARTEAFF
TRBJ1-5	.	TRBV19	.	TGTGCCAGTACCTTCGGCGGGAATCAGCCCCAGCATTTT	CASTFGGNQPQHF
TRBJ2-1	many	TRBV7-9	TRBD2	TGTGCCAGCAGCTTGAGCGGACTAGCGAGAAGGAATGAGCAGTTCTTC	CASSLSGLARRNEQFF
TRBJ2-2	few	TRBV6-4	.	TGTGCCAGCAGCCAGGGGCCACACACCGGGGAGCTGTTTTTT	CASSQGPHTGELFF
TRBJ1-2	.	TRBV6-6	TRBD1	TGTGCCCTACAAGGACAGGGGGAAGGCTATGGCTACACCTTC	CALQGQGEGYGYTF
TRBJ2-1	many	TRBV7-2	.	TGTGCCAGCAGCTTCTTAACCCGGGTGACGGAGAGAGGACCCTACAATGAGCAGTTCTTC	CASSFLTRVTERGPYNEQFF
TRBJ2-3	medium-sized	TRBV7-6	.	TGTGCCAGCAGCTTAGCGTACTTTGCGGTTGCGGCAGATACGCAGTATTTT	CASSLAYFAVAADTQYF
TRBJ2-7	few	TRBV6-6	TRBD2	TGTGCCAGCAGTTTAGCGGGGGGGCCCGGCGAGCAGTACTTC	CASSLAGGPGEQYF
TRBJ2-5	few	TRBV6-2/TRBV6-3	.	TGTGCCAGCCTCCGGGGGTACGACGAAGAGACCCAGTACTTC	CASLRGYDEETQYF
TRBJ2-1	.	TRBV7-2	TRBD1	TGTGCCAGCAGCTACTTGACAGGGTACAATGAGCAGTTCTTC	CASSYLTGYNEQFF
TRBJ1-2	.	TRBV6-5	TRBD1	TGTGCCAGCAGTTACATCCGGGACAGGGGGGAGAATGGCTACACCTTC	CASSYIRDRGENGYTF
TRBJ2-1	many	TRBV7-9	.	TGTGCCAGCAGCGGTCCTCGGTTAGCGCCCGGCTACAATGAGCAGTTCTTC	CASSGPRLAPGYNEQFF
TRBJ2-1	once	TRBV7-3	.	TGTGCCAGCAGTCTAGAGTGGGGTTTGCAGTTCTTC	CASSLEWGLQFF
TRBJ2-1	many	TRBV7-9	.	TGTGCCAGCAGCTTTTGGGTAGACAATGAGCAGTTCTTC	CASSFWVDNEQFF
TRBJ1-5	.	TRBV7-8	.	TGTGCCAGCAGCGAGGGCAGGGCTGGGAATCAGCCCCAGCATTTT	CASSEGRAGNQPQHF
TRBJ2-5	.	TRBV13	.	TGTGCCAGCAGCGGAGCTGCGGGGTCGGGGACCCAGTACTTC	CASSGAAGSGTQYF
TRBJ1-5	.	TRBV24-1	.	TGTGCCACCAGTGAGGATGACAGCCTCAATCAGCCCCAGCATTTT	CATSEDDSLNQPQHF
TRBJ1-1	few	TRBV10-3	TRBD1	TGTGCCATCAGTGTTGGGATGGGACAGGGGAACACTGAAGCTTTCTTT	CAISVGMGQGNTEAFF
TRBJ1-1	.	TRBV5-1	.	TGCGCCAGCAGCTTCGGCCAGGGCCAATCCAACACTGAAGCTTTCTTT	CASSFGQGQSNTEAFF
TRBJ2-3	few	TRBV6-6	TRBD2	TGTGCCAGCCGCCCCCCCATTGGGGGGGGCACAGATACGCAGTATTTT	CASRPPIGGGTDTQYF
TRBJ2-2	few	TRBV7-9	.	TGTGCCAGCCATACAGGAACGAACACCGGGGAGCTGTTTTTT	CASHTGTNTGELFF